These 9 T cell receptor beta chains were all obtained from the same sample, sequenced in a study of blood T cell repertoires in COVID-19 (dated by TCRdb to the early 2020s). Libraries were prepared through the immunoSEQ multiplex PCR assay. Entries here come from immuneACCESS through TCRdb and include only in-frame sequences with V and J called. Some clones fail to appear in such tables; in the studies checked, an unresolved V gene covers under half of the shortfall, and the cause of the remainder is unknown. The sample contains 150,000 to 200,000 clones, roughly 89% of them found a single time. Of the sample, 3% to 4.5% falls within the top ten clones. Material for sequencing was peripheral blood. Source of these receptors: a man between 18 and 29 years old with active or convalescent COVID-19.

This sequence joins TRBV7-6 and TRBJ2-7; 10 nucleotides line up with TRBD2. The CDR3 has 16 amino acids. CDR1 and CDR2 (germline): SGHVS, FNYEAQ. Trimming took 5 bases from V and 0 from J; bases not matched to a gene: 7. CDR3 residues: CASSPQLAGTSYEQYF. Written as DNA, the CDR3 is TGTGCCAGCAGCCCCCAACTAGCGGGGACCTCCTACGAGCAGTACTTC.

The chain links TRBV19 to TRBJ1-4; the match to TRBD1 covers 7 bases. V lost 10 bases to trimming and J lost 5 bases; unmatched junction nucleotides: 7. The CDR3 length is 13 residues. Germline-derived CDR1 and CDR2 are LNHDA and SQIVND (reference sequence). The CDR3 loop reads CATNRGGNEKLFF. The CDR3 coding sequence is TGTGCCACCAACAGGGGCGGAAATGAAAAACTGTTTTTT.

A single count supports this clone. The CDR3, as DNA: TGTGCCAGCAGTTTAGGAGGGGGCGGTGGCTACACCTTC. Translation: CASSLGGGGGYTF. The chain uses TRBV28 and TRBJ1-2, with TRBD1 matching 7 bases. This CDR3 region has 13 residues. Losses at the gene ends were 2 bases for V and 7 bases for J; bases not matched to a gene: 4. Germline-derived CDR1 and CDR2 are MDHEN and SYDVKM.

The CDR3 is CAWGTLSGRALSYNEQFF. Written as DNA, the CDR3 is TGTGCCTGGGGAACGCTTAGCGGGAGGGCGTTATCCTACAATGAGCAGTTCTTC. The V gene is TRBV30, the J gene TRBJ2-1; 11 nucleotides agree with TRBD2. J gave up 1 base and V 5 bases, and 13 bases lay outside the gene matches. The V gene's germline CDR1 is GTSNPN and CDR2 SVGIG (reference sequence). CDR3 length: 18 residues.

This chain connects TRBV7-8 to TRBJ1-2; D call uncertain. Trimming removed 4 bases at V and 7 bases at J, with 10 bases between. The CDR3 covers 12 residues. CDR1 is SGHVS and CDR2 is FQNEAQ in the germline V gene. Written as DNA, the CDR3 is TGTGCCAGCAGCTCGAAAGAGCTTGGCTACACCTTC. Its protein product is CASSSKELGYTF. Using reference TRBV7-8 and TRBJ1-2 for the parts outside the CDR3, the full variable domain is GAGVSQSPRYKVAKRGQDVALRCDPISGHVSLFWYQQALGQGPEFLTYFQNEAQLDKSGLPSDRFFAERPEGSVSTLKIQRTQQEDSAVYLCASSSKELGYTFGSGTRLTVV.

The chain carries TRBV6-2 or TRBV6-3 and TRBJ1-2; D may be TRBD1 (5 bases). The V end lost 0 bases, the J end lost 8 bases, and 13 bases lay between the germline ends. From germline, CDR1 is MNHEY and CDR2 SVGEGT. The CDR3 runs 14 residues. DNA for the CDR3: TGTGCCAGCAGTTACTCGTCGGCAGGGCGCGGCTACACCTTC. It encodes CASSYSSAGRGYTF.

V is TRBV5-1 and J is TRBJ1-3; D perhaps matches TRBD1 (5 bases). Germline V lookup: CDR1 SGHRS, CDR2 YFSETQ. V dropped 1 base and J dropped 4 bases, with 6 bases sitting between them. CDR3 length: 13 residues. The CDR3 DNA sequence: TGCGCCAGCAGCTTGTCAGGGGGAAACACCATATATTTT. Its translation: CASSLSGGNTIYF.

The rearrangement joins TRBV30 to TRBJ2-5; maybe TRBD2 (5 bases). The CDR3 runs to 13 residues. V shed 0 bases and J shed 1 base, with 6 bases lying between them. Germline V gives CDR1 GTSNPN, CDR2 SVGIG (reference sequence). Written as DNA, the CDR3 is TGTGCCTGGAGTGTTCGGGGCCAAGAGACCCAGTACTTC. Encoded protein: CAWSVRGQETQYF.

This rearrangement joins TRBV14 to TRBJ1-6; D is possibly TRBD1 (6 bases). Trimming cost V 3 bases and J 7 bases, with 13 bases left between them. CDR1 is SGHDN, CDR2 FVKESK, per germline. The CDR3 has 15 residues. In nucleotides, the CDR3 is TGTGCCAGCAGCCATAAGACAGGCCGAAATTCACCCCTCCACTTT. Translation gives CASSHKTGRNSPLHF.